The entry below gives a single T cell receptor (beta chain) sequence along with its context. Its antigen remains undetermined. Base qualities are not provided; no much larger clone lies one nucleotide away. Its CDR3 holds 15 amino acids, cysteine through phenylalanine. Of the read, only the CDR3 DNA is kept; its 45 bases are in frame from base 1. V drops 5 bases and J drops 5 bases, leaving 19 bases in between. CDR1 and CDR2 (SGHDT, YYEEEE) derive from the germline V gene. The library came from the immunoSEQ multiplex PCR assay. Sourced from immuneACCESS, this table was stored by TCRdb with only in-frame sequences that have V and J called. A share of the clones is absent; for the studies checked, an unresolved V gene accounts for under half, and the remainder has no known explanation. For this sample the table gives 4,000 to 6,000 clones, of which 11% were detected only once. The leading ten clones occupy more than 2% of the sample.

The sample comes from a study of tumour-infiltrating T cells in Burkitt lymphoma (dated by TCRdb to 2019 to 2021). Some background on the complete study: TCR repertoire data were correlated with clinical outcome; productive clonality predicted overall and progression-free survival, independent of established prognosticators including age at diagnosis.

Input material: tumor tissue. This chain joins TRBV5-6 to TRBJ2-5; perhaps TRBD2 is the D gene, with 7 bases matching. This clonotype was sampled from a human donor with diffuse large B-cell lymphoma. CDR3 reads: CASRAGGGAWETQYF. The sequenced DNA is TGTGCCAGCAGGGCCGGAGGGGGGGCCTGGGAGACCCAGTACTTC.